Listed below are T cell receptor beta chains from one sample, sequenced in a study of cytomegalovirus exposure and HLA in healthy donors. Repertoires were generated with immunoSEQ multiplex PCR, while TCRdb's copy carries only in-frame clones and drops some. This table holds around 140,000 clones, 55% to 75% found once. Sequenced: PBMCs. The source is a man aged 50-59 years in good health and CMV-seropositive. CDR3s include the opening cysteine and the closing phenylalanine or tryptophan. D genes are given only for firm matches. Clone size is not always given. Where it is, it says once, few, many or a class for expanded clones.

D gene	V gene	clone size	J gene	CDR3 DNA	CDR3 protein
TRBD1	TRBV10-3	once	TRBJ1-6	TGTGCCATCAGTGAAGGGTGGACAGGGGGCGATTCACCCCTCCACTTT	CAISEGWTGGDSPLHF
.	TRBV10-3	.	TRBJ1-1	TGTGCCATCCACGGGAGCTTGAACACTGAAGCTTTCTTT	CAIHGSLNTEAFF
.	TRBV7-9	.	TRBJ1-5	TGTGCCAGCAGCCAAGATACAGGGCCCCAGCATTTT	CASSQDTGPQHF
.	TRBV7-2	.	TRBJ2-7	TGTGCCAGCAGCTTAGGGGAGGCCTACGAGCAGTACTTC	CASSLGEAYEQYF
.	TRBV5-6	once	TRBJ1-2	TGTGCCAGCAGCCAAGTTTTTAGGGGAGGCTACACCTTC	CASSQVFRGGYTF
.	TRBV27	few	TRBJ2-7	TGTGCCAGCAGTCCCAATTCCTACTACGAGCAGTACTTC	CASSPNSYYEQYF
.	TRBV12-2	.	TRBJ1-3	TGTGCAAGTCGCGTTCGGAGCTCTGGAAACACCTTATATTTT	CASRVRSSGNTLYF
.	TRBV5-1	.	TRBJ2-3	TGCGCCAGCAGCTTGGCCGCTGCGCATGGCACAGATACGCAGTATTTT	CASSLAAAHGTDTQYF
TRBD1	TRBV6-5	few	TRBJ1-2	TGTGCCAGCAGACGACGACAGGGCACCGGCTACACCTTC	CASRRRQGTGYTF
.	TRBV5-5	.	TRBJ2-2	TGTGCCAGCAGCTTGGAGACAAACACCGGGGAGCTGTTTTTT	CASSLETNTGELFF